These 28 T cell receptor beta chains share one sample of origin, sequenced in a study of blood T cell repertoires in COVID-19. Sequencing was performed with immunoSEQ multiplex PCR; in TCRdb, only in-frame clones are kept and a portion is missing. The data contain 200,000 to 250,000 clones, around 89% of them seen just once; the ten biggest clones take up about 16%. Sequenced material: PBMCs or T cells enriched from blood (not recorded which). The receptors were gathered from a man under 40 who had been exposed to COVID-19.

The rearrangement joins TRBV7-2 to TRBJ2-2; 10 bases agree with TRBD1. The germline gives CDR1 SGHTA, CDR2 FQGNSA. CDR3 length: 18 amino acids. The V and J ends lost 3 bases and 4 bases, in that order; junction bases with no gene match: 11. This CDR3 is CASSFARQGAAGTGELFF. The CDR3 DNA is TGTGCCAGCAGCTTTGCGAGACAGGGGGCTGCAGGCACCGGGGAGCTGTTTTTT.

This clone was found a few times. The chain is built from TRBV5-1 and TRBJ2-1, with a possible D match to TRBD1 (6 bases). V was trimmed by 7 bases and J by 7 bases, leaving 24 bases between them. The germline V gene has CDR1 SGHRS and CDR2 YFSETQ. This CDR3 is built from 16 residues. CDR3 coding DNA: TGCGCCAGCGGGGTTTCGGGCTTCAAAAGGGGGAATGAGCAGTTCTTC. Translation: CASGVSGFKRGNEQFF.

The chain's CDR3 is CASSPGTGPFRNEKLFF. The CDR3 bases are TGTGCCAGCAGCCCGGGGACAGGACCCTTTCGAAATGAAAAACTGTTTTTT. The gene calls are TRBV11-2 and TRBJ1-4; TRBD1 matches at 8 bases. CDR3 size: 17 residues. CDR1 and CDR2 from the germline V gene are SGHAT and FQNNGV. The junction had 13 bases not matched to a gene; V was cut back by 5 bases and J by 5 bases.

The chain carries TRBV6-2 or TRBV6-3 and TRBJ2-7; TRBD2 is a possible D gene (5 bases). The V end was cut by 5 bases, the J end by 11 bases, with 19 bases between. Germline V CDR1 and CDR2: MNHEY, SVGEGT. CDR3 length: 13 residues. The CDR3 nucleotides are TGTGCCAGCAGTCCGGACTCTTCTTCAACGGAGTACTTC. It is translated as CASSPDSSSTEYF.

This rearrangement joins TRBV6-2 or TRBV6-3 to TRBJ1-5, with D possibly matching TRBD1 (5 bases). V was trimmed by 5 bases and J by 4 bases, leaving 12 bases between them. Looked up from germline, CDR1 is MNHEY and CDR2 is SVGEGT. The CDR3 runs 14 residues. The CDR3 region is CASSPTGVNQPQHF. CDR3 nucleotides: TGTGCCAGCAGTCCAACGGGGGTAAATCAGCCCCAGCATTTT.

Points on this clone: The same CDR3 is also encoded by other DNA sequences in this sample. V is TRBV9 and J is TRBJ1-2; possibly TRBD1 for D (6 bases). Germline loops: CDR1 SGDLS, CDR2 YYNGEE. This CDR3 is 13 amino acids long. The V end lost 2 bases, the J end lost 2 bases, and 7 bases lay between the germline ends. This CDR3 is CASSVRGNYGYTF. CDR3 DNA: TGTGCCAGCAGCGTCAGGGGAAACTATGGCTACACCTTC.

V usage is TRBV2 and J usage is TRBJ1-6, with 9 bases lining up with TRBD1. CDR1 SNHLY and CDR2 FYNNEI come from the germline V gene. Trimming cost V 10 bases and J 10 bases; bases outside gene matches: 11. The CDR3 runs to 14 residues. The CDR3 region is CANKPGQGNSPLHF. The CDR3, as DNA: TGTGCCAATAAACCGGGACAGGGAAACTCACCCCTCCACTTT. Full variable domain (missing parts from reference TRBV2 and TRBJ1-6): EPEVTQTPSHQVTQMGQEVILRCVPISNHLYFYWYRQILGQKVEFLVSFYNNEISEKSEIFDDQFSVERPDGSNFTLKIRSTKLEDSAMYFCANKPGQGNSPLHFGNGTRLTVT.

The V call is TRBV6-4, the J call TRBJ2-7; D might be TRBD1 (8 bases). CDR3 length equals 17 residues. CDR1 and CDR2 from the germline V gene are MRHNA and SNTAGT. The V gene lost 4 bases and the J gene lost 4 bases, with 23 bases spanning the gap. Written as DNA, the CDR3 is TGTGCCAGCAGTGGACTCTCGTGGACAGGGAGGGATTACGAGCAGTACTTC. Its translation: CASSGLSWTGRDYEQYF.

J is TRBJ1-6 and V is TRBV12-3 or TRBV12-4; 7 bases map to TRBD1. V lost 4 bases and J lost 7; bases outside the gene matches: 1. This CDR3 spans 13 amino acids. DNA for the CDR3: TGTGCCAGCAGTTCCAGGGGGAATTCACCCCTCCACTTT. This gives the protein CASSSRGNSPLHF.

The chain uses TRBV10-3 and TRBJ1-6; a weak D match, TRBD1 (5 bases). Trimming took off 5 bases at V and 5 bases at J, with 10 bases between the two ends. CDR1 is ENHRY, CDR2 SYGVKD, per germline. This CDR3 contains 14 residues. CDR3: CAISQPTDNSPLHF. As DNA, the CDR3 is TGTGCCATCAGTCAACCGACAGATAATTCACCCCTCCACTTT.

The chain couples TRBV9 to TRBJ2-7, with 9 bases matching TRBD2. The CDR3 runs 13 residues. Germline lookup yields CDR1 SGDLS and CDR2 YYNGEE. V shed 4 bases, J shed 2 bases, and the junction held 1 base outside the gene matches. Here the CDR3 reads CASSRGGAYEQYF. The CDR3 nucleotides read TGTGCCAGCAGCCGCGGGGGGGCCTACGAGCAGTACTTC.

The chain links TRBV12-5 to TRBJ1-4; no clear D. CDR3 length equals 15 residues. Between the trimmed V and J ends, which lost 0 bases and 8 bases, there was a span of 13 bases. Germline lookup yields CDR1 LGHNT and CDR2 FRNRAP. Here the CDR3 reads CASGLVFSEIEKLFF. DNA for the CDR3: TGTGCTAGTGGTTTGGTATTCTCAGAAATCGAAAAACTGTTTTTT.

The chain combines TRBV6-2 or TRBV6-3 with TRBJ2-2, with 10 positions matching TRBD2. Germline CDR1 is MNHEY and CDR2 is SVGEGT. V shed 0 bases, J shed 5 bases, and the junction held 6 bases outside the gene matches. The CDR3 is made up of 17 amino acids. The DNA for the CDR3 is TGTGCCAGCAGTTACTCGAGTAGCGGGGGGAGTACCGGGGAGCTGTTTTTT. Translated, it gives CASSYSSSGGSTGELFF.

The chain has TRBV19 and TRBJ2-7; TRBD1 matches at 7 bases. V shed 5 bases and J 3 bases; nucleotides not matched to a gene: 4. Germline V gene lookup returns CDR1 LNHDA and CDR2 SQIVND (reference sequence). This CDR3 has 13 amino acids. CDR3 nucleotide sequence: TGTGCCAGTAGTGGGCAGGGGGTCTACGAGCAGTACTTC. As protein: CASSGQGVYEQYF.

The gene calls are TRBV5-6 and TRBJ2-7; TRBD1 matches 9 bases. V trimming: 4 bases; J trimming: 5 bases; junction bases outside the gene matches: 10. The CDR3 runs to 15 residues. Looked up from germline, CDR1 is SGHDT and CDR2 is YYEEEE. CDR3 nucleotide sequence: TGTGCCAGCAGCCGGGACAGGGAAAGTTTTCACGAGCAGTACTTC. This codes for CASSRDRESFHEQYF.

The J gene is TRBJ2-3, the V gene TRBV6-5; 8 bases match TRBD1. The CDR3 is 14 amino acids. Looked up from germline, CDR1 is MNHEY and CDR2 is SVGAGI. The V and J ends lost 5 bases and 6 bases, in that order; junction bases with no gene match: 7. This CDR3 is CASSTRTGKDTQYF. In DNA, the CDR3 is TGTGCCAGCAGTACCAGGACAGGGAAGGATACGCAGTATTTT.

The J gene is TRBJ2-3, the V gene TRBV14; 7 positions match TRBD1. V shed 4 bases, J shed 0 bases, and the junction held 13 bases outside the gene matches. CDR3 length equals 18 residues. Germline-derived CDR1 and CDR2 are SGHDN and FVKESK. The CDR3 nucleotides read TGTGCCAGCAGCCCAATCAAGGGGACAGATCCTAGCACAGATACGCAGTATTTT. Translating it yields CASSPIKGTDPSTDTQYF.

The genes are TRBV3-1 (or the pseudogene TRBV3-2) and TRBJ2-5; 9 nucleotides align to TRBD1. CDR1 and CDR2 from the germline V gene are LGHDT and YNNKEL (reference sequence). The trim removed 1 base at V and 1 base at J, leaving 1 base unmatched. CDR3 length: 15 amino acids. The chain's CDR3 is CASSQGTGAQETQYF. The DNA for the CDR3 is TGTGCCAGCAGCCAAGGGACAGGGGCCCAAGAGACCCAGTACTTC.

The genes are TRBV5-1 and TRBJ2-2; perhaps TRBD2 as D (5 bases). CDR3 length equals 17 residues. Germline V CDR1 and CDR2: SGHRS, YFSETQ. Trimming stripped 1 base from V and 2 bases from J, with 15 bases between. The CDR3 DNA reads TGCGCCAGCAGCTTGCAAGGCCTGGGGAGTAACACCGGGGAGCTGTTTTTT. This sequence encodes CASSLQGLGSNTGELFF. Complete variable domain (other parts from reference TRBV5-1 and TRBJ2-2): KAGVTQTPRYLIKTRGQQVTLSCSPISGHRSVSWYQQTPGQGLQFLFEYFSETQRNKGNFPGRFSGRQFSNSRSEMNVSTLELGDSALYLCASSLQGLGSNTGELFFGEGSRLTVL.

This chain links TRBV18 with TRBJ2-7; 7 nucleotides agree with TRBD2. CDR1 is KGHSH and CDR2 is LQKENI in the germline V gene. Trimming at V came to 6 bases and at J to 7 bases, leaving 18 bases not matched to a gene. CDR3 length: 16 residues. Here the CDR3 DNA reads TGTGCCAGCTCGTCCTTGACTAGCCTAAGGAATGGTGAGCAGTACTTC. Amino acid sequence: CASSSLTSLRNGEQYF.

The genes are TRBV2 and TRBJ1-2, with D unresolved. V lost 4 bases, J lost 4 bases, and 4 bases lay in between. Germline V gene sequence: CDR1 SNHLY, CDR2 FYNNEI. CDR3 length: 11 residues. This CDR3 reads CASSGAYGYTF. CDR3 bases: TGTGCCAGCAGTGGGGCCTATGGCTACACCTTC.

The V and J genes are TRBV11-1 and TRBJ2-3, with 8 bases lining up with TRBD2. V was clipped by 2 bases and J by 7 bases; unmatched bases: 8. CDR3 length: 15 residues. Germline-derived CDR1 and CDR2 are SGHAT and FQDESV (reference sequence). DNA for the CDR3: TGTGCCAGCAGCTTAAGGCGGGGGGATTGGAATACGCAGTATTTT. Translated: CASSLRRGDWNTQYF.

This clone was detected only a few times. This sequence joins TRBV5-6 and TRBJ1-2; D uncertain. The CDR3 extends over 14 amino acids. Germline V gene lookup returns CDR1 SGHDT and CDR2 YYEEEE. V lost 0 bases and J lost 7, with 13 bases in between. The CDR3 reads CASSLEVGLFGYTF. As DNA, the CDR3 is TGTGCCAGCAGCTTGGAGGTCGGGTTGTTTGGCTACACCTTC.

The gene calls are TRBV4-2 and TRBJ2-1; TRBD2 might be the D (5 bases). This CDR3 has 15 residues. Germline V gives CDR1 LGHNA, CDR2 YNFKEQ. V was pared by 2 bases and J by 6 bases, with 14 bases between. This chain's CDR3 is CASSQLEAAANEQFF. In DNA form, the CDR3 reads TGTGCCAGCAGCCAACTGGAGGCAGCGGCCAATGAGCAGTTCTTC.

This clone was seen once. The gene calls are TRBV19 and TRBJ2-5; TRBD2 matches at 10 bases. Trimming removed 5 bases from V and 1 base from J; junction bases left unmatched: 4. In germline, CDR1 is LNHDA, CDR2 SQIVND (reference sequence). The CDR3 totals 15 residues. The CDR3 DNA reads as TGTGCCAGTAGTCTTCTAGCGGGGGTCCAAGAGACCCAGTACTTC. Translating gives CASSLLAGVQETQYF. The full variable domain, rest sourced from reference TRBV19 and TRBJ2-5, is DGGITQSPKYLFRKEGQNVTLSCEQNLNHDAMYWYRQDPGQGLRLIYYSQIVNDFQKGDIAEGYSVSREKKESFPLTVTSAQKNPTAFYLCASSLLAGVQETQYFGPGTRLLVL.

CDR3 sequence (DNA): TGTGCCAGCAGGCTTATCTGGCGGGGTGGCAATGAGCAGTTCTTC. This gives the protein CASRLIWRGGNEQFF. The chain recombines TRBV11-1 with TRBJ2-1; D might be TRBD2 (6 bases). The germline CDR1 and CDR2 sequences are SGHAT and FQDESV (reference sequence). This CDR3 spans 15 amino acids. Trimming pared 6 bases from V and 6 bases from J, leaving 18 bases between.

This clone was detected only once. The gene calls are TRBV29-1 and TRBJ2-7; no firm D call. The length of the CDR3 is 13 residues. Deletions cut 3 bases from V and 2 bases from J, with 11 bases between. Germline lookup yields CDR1 SQVTM and CDR2 ANQGSEA. In nucleotides, the CDR3 is TGCAGCGTTGAGTCCGAGGCCACCTACGAGCAGTACTTC. This translates into CSVESEATYEQYF.

This chain connects TRBV9 to TRBJ2-1; 7 bases match TRBD2. This CDR3 is 15 amino acids long. V lost 4 bases to trimming and J lost 6 bases; unmatched junction nucleotides: 10. Germline CDR1 SGDLS, CDR2 YYNGEE. Written as DNA, the CDR3 is TGTGCCAGCAGCCCCAGAGGGACTACGGGCAATGAGCAGTTCTTC. Translation gives CASSPRGTTGNEQFF.